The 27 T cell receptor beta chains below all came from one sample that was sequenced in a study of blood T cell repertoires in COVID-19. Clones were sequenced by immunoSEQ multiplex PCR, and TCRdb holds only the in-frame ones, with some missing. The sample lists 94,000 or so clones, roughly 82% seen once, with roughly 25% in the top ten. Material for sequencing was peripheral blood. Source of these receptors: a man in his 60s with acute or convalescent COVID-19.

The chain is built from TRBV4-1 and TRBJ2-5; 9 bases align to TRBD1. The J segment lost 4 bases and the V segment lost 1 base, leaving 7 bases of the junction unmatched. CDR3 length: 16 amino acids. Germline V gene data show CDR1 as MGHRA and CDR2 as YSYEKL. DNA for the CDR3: TGCGCCAGCAGCCAAGCCGAGACAGGGGGTCTAGAGACCCAGTACTTC. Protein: CASSQAETGGLETQYF.

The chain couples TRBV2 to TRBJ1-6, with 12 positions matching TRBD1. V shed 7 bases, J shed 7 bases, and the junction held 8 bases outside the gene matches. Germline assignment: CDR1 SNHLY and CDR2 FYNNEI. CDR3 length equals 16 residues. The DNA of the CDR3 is TGTGCCAGCAACCCGGGACAGGGGGCGGTGAATTCACCCCTCCACTTT. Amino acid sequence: CASNPGQGAVNSPLHF.

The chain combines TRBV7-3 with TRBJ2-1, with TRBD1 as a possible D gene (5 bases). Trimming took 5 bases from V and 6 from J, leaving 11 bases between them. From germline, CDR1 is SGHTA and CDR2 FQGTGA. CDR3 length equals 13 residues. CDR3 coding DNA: TGTGCCAGCAGCCCCGGGCAGGGCAATGAGCAGTTCTTC. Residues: CASSPGQGNEQFF.

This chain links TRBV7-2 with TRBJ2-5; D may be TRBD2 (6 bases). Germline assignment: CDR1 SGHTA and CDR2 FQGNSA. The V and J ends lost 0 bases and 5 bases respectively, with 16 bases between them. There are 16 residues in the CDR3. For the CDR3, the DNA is TGTGCCAGCAGCTTAGCGCTAATAGGCGGGGCGGAGACCCAGTACTTC. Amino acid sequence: CASSLALIGGAETQYF.

The CDR3, as DNA: TGTGCCAGCAGCCTTACAGGGGGCGTTTATGGCTACACCTTC. This sequence encodes CASSLTGGVYGYTF. V is TRBV3-1 (or the pseudogene TRBV3-2) and J is TRBJ1-2; 9 positions agree with TRBD1. CDR3 length equals 14 residues. V shed 4 bases and J 5 bases; nucleotides not matched to a gene: 5. Germline CDR1 and CDR2: LGHDT and YNNKEL (reference sequence).

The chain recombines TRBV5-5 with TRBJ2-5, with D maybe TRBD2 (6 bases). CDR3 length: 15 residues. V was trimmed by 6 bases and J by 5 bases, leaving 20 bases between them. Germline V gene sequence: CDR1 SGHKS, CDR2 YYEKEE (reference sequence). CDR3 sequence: CASTLRAGRMETQYF. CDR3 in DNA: TGTGCCAGCACCCTGCGGGCAGGGAGGATGGAGACCCAGTACTTC.

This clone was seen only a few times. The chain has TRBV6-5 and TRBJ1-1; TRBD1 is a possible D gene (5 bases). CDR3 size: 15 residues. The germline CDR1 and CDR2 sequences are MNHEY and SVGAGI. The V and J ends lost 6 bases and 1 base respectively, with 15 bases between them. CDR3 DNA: TGTGCCAGCAGCTTCAACGCGGGGACGAACACTGAAGCTTTCTTT. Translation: CASSFNAGTNTEAFF.

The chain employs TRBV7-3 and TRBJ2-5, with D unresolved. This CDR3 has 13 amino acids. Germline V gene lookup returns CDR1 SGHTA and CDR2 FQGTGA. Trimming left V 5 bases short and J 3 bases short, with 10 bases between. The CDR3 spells CASSPPGEETQYF. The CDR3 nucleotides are TGTGCCAGCAGCCCGCCGGGTGAAGAGACCCAGTACTTC. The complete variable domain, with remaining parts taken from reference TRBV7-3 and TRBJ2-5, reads GAGVSQTPSNKVTEKGKYVELRCDPISGHTALYWYRQSLGQGPEFLIYFQGTGAADDSGLPNDRFFAVRPEGSVSTLKIQRTERGDSAVYLCASSPPGEETQYFGPGTRLLVL.

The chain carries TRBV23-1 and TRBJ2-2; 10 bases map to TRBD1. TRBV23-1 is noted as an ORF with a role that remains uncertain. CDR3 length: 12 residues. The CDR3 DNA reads TGCGCAGCGGACAGGGGGGCCGGGGAGCTGTTTTTT. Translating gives CAADRGAGELFF.

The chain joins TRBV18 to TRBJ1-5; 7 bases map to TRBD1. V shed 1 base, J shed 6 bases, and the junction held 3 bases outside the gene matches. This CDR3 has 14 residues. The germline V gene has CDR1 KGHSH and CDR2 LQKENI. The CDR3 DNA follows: TGTGCCAGCTCACCACAGGGGGCAGGTCAGCCCCAGCATTTT. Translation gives CASSPQGAGQPQHF.

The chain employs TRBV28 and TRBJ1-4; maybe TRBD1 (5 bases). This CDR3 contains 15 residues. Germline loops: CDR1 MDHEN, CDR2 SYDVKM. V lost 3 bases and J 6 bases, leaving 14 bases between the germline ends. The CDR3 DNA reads TGTGCCAGCAGTTTCACGGGCAGGGAGGATGAAAAACTGTTTTTT. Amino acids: CASSFTGREDEKLFF. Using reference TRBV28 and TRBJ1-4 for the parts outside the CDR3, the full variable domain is DVKVTQSSRYLVKRTGEKVFLECVQDMDHENMFWYRQDPGLGLRLIYFSYDVKMKEKGDIPEGYSVSREKKERFSLILESASTNQTSMYLCASSFTGREDEKLFFGSGTQLSVL.

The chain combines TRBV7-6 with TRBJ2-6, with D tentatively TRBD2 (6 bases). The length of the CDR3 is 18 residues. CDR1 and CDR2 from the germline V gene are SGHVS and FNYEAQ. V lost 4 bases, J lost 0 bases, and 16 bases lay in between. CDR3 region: CASSSHGVGSSGANVLTF. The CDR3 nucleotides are TGTGCCAGCAGCTCGCACGGGGTCGGGAGCTCTGGGGCCAACGTCCTGACTTTC. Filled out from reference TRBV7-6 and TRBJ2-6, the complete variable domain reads GAGVSQSPRYKVTKRGQDVALRCDPISGHVSLYWYRQALGQGPEFLTYFNYEAQQDKSGLPNDRFSAERPEGSISTLTIQRTEQRDSAMYRCASSSHGVGSSGANVLTFGAGSRLTVL.

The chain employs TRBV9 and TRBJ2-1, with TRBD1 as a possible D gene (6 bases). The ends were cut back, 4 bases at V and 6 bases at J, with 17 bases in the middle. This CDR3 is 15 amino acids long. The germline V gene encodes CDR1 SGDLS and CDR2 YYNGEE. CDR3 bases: TGTGCCAGCAGCCGCCAGGGGTTGGTGGTCAATGAGCAGTTCTTC. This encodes CASSRQGLVVNEQFF.

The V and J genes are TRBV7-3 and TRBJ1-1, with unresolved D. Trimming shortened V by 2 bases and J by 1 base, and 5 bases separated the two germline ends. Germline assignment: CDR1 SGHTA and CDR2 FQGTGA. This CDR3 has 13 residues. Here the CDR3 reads CASSLRRNTEAFF. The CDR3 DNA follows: TGTGCCAGCAGCTTACGCAGGAACACTGAAGCTTTCTTT.

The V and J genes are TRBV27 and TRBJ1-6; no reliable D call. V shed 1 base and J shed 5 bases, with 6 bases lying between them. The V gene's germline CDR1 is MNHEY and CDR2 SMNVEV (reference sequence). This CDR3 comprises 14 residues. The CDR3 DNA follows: TGTGCCAGCAGTTTATTAGTAAATAATTCACCCCTCCACTTT. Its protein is CASSLLVNNSPLHF.

This CDR3 is CASSLEGQGRDTEAFF. The CDR3 bases are TGTGCCAGCAGCTTAGAGGGACAGGGAAGGGACACTGAAGCTTTCTTT. This chain joins TRBV11-2 and TRBJ1-1, with 9 bases fitting TRBD1. V shed 0 bases, J shed 3 bases, and the junction held 5 bases outside the gene matches. CDR3 length: 16 residues. CDR1 and CDR2 (germline): SGHAT, FQNNGV.

In DNA form, the CDR3 reads TGTGCCAGCAGCTCGCAGGGGGCGGGCGCGAACACTGAAGCTTTCTTT. This codes for CASSSQGAGANTEAFF. V is TRBV7-9 and J is TRBJ1-1, with 8 bases lining up with TRBD1. This CDR3 is 16 amino acids long. With 4 bases clipped from V and 1 base from J, the junction kept 8 bases outside the gene matches. From germline, CDR1 is SEHNR and CDR2 FQNEAQ (reference sequence). The variable domain in full, with the rest retrieved from reference TRBV7-9 and TRBJ1-1, is DTGVSQNPRHKITKRGQNVTFRCDPISEHNRLYWYRQTLGQGPEFLTYFQNEAQLEKSRLLSDRFSAERPKGSFSTLEIQRTEQGDSAMYLCASSSQGAGANTEAFFGQGTRLTVV.

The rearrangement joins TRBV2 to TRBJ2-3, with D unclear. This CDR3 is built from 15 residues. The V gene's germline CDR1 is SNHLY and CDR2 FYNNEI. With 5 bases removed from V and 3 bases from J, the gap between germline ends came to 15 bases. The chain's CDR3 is CASSPPGLTTDTQYF. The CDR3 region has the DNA TGTGCCAGCAGTCCCCCGGGTCTGACGACAGATACGCAGTATTTT.

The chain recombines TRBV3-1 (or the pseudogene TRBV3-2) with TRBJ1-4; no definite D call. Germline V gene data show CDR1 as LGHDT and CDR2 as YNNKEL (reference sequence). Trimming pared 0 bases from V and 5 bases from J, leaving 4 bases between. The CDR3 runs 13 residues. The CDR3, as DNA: TGTGCCAGCAGCCAAGACCGGAATGAAAAACTGTTTTTT. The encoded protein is CASSQDRNEKLFF.

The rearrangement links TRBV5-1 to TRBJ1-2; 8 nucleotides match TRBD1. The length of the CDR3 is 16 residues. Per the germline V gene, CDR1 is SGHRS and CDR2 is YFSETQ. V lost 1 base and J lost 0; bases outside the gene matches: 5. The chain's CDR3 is CASSLTAGGPNYGYTF. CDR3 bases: TGCGCCAGCAGCTTGACGGCAGGGGGCCCTAACTATGGCTACACCTTC.

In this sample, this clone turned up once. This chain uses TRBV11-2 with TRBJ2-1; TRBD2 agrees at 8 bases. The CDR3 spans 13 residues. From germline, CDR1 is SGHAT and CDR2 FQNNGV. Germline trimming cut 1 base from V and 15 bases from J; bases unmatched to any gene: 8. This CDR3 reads CASSLAGGAGPFF. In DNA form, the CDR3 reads TGTGCCAGCAGCTTAGCGGGGGGGGCCGGTCCGTTCTTC.

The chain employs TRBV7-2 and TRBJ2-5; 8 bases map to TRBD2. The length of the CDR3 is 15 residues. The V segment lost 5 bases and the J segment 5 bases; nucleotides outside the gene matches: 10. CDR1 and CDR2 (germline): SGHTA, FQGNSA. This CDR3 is CASSPLVAGRETQYF. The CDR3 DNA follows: TGTGCCAGCAGCCCTTTAGTAGCGGGGAGGGAGACCCAGTACTTC.

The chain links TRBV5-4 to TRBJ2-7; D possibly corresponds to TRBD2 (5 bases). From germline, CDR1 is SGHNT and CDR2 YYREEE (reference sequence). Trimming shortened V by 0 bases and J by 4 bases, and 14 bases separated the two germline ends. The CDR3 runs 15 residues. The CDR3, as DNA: TGTGCCAGCAGCTTGGGGCCTACCGGGATTTACGAGCAGTACGTC. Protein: CASSLGPTGIYEQYV.

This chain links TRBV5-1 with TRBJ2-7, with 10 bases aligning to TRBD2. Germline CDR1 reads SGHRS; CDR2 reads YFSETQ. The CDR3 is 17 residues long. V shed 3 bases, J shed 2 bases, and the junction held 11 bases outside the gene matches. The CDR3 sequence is CASSSQLGTSATYEQYF. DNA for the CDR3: TGCGCCAGCAGCTCCCAGCTGGGGACTAGCGCAACCTACGAGCAGTACTTC.

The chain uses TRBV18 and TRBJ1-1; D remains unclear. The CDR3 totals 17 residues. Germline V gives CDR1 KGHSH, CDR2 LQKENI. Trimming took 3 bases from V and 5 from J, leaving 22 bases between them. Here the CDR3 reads CASSPGGAGISGTEAFF. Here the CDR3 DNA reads TGTGCCAGCTCACCGGGCGGTGCGGGGATTTCGGGGACTGAAGCTTTCTTT.

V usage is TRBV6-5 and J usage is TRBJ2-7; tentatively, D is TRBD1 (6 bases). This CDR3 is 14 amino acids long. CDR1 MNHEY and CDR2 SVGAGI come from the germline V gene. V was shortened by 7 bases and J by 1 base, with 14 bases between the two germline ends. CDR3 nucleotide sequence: TGTGCCAGCAAGGGGGACGTTCTGTCCTACGAGCAGTACTTC. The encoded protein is CASKGDVLSYEQYF.

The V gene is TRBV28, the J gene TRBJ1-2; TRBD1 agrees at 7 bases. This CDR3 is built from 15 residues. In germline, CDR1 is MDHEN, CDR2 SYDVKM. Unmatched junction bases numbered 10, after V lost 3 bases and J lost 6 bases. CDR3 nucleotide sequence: TGTGCCAGCAGTTTGTTTACAGGGGCCCCTAATGGCTACACCTTC. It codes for CASSLFTGAPNGYTF.